Below, 29 T cell receptor beta chains from the same sample are listed, as sequenced in a study of OX40 agonist ivuxolimab in advanced cancers. Clones were sequenced by immunoSEQ multiplex PCR, and TCRdb holds only the in-frame ones, with some missing. Here the sample spans tens of thousands of clones, around 87% being singletons. Sequencing used CD4+ or CD8+ T cells sorted from blood, obtained in a trial of the OX40 agonist ivuxolimab. The receptors were sampled from an adult with an advanced solid tumor such as melanoma, head and neck, liver or kidney cancer.

V and J are TRBV5-8 and TRBJ2-4; D call uncertain. Per the germline V gene, CDR1 is SGHTS and CDR2 is YDEGEE. There are 13 residues in the CDR3. Trimming removed 9 bases at V and 0 bases at J, with 10 bases between. For the CDR3, the DNA is TGTGCCACCCCCGGGTTAGCCAAAAACATTCAGTACTTC. Amino acid sequence: CATPGLAKNIQYF. Drawing the rest from reference TRBV5-8 and TRBJ2-4, the complete variable domain is EAGVTQSPTHLIKTRGQQATLRCSPISGHTSVYWYQQALGLGLQFLLWYDEGEERNRGNFPPRFSGRQFPNYSSELNVNALELEDSALYLCATPGLAKNIQYFGAGTRLSVL.

This sequence joins TRBV9 and TRBJ1-2; tentatively, D is TRBD1 (6 bases). The CDR3 is made up of 16 amino acids. V lost 6 bases to trimming and J lost 3 bases, with 21 bases between them. Germline V CDR1 and CDR2: SGDLS, YYNGEE. As DNA, the CDR3 is TGTGCCAGCACCCCCTCCACAGGGTCTATGGACTATGGCTACACCTTC. The encoded protein is CASTPSTGSMDYGYTF.

A single count supports this clone. The V call is TRBV9, the J call TRBJ2-3, with 7 positions matching TRBD2. The V gene end was trimmed by 0 bases and the J gene end by 0 bases; junction bases not matched to a gene: 4. The germline gives CDR1 SGDLS, CDR2 YYNGEE. This CDR3 spans 16 amino acids. The CDR3 loop reads CASSVGNGGSTDTQYF. The CDR3 DNA is TGTGCCAGCAGCGTAGGAAACGGGGGGAGCACAGATACGCAGTATTTT.

Note on this clone: The sample holds other DNA sequences that translate to the same CDR3. This sequence joins TRBV5-1 and TRBJ2-3; D tentatively reads TRBD1 or TRBD2 (5 bases each). The V gene's germline CDR1 is SGHRS and CDR2 YFSETQ. V was shortened by 4 bases and J by 3 bases, with 9 bases between the two germline ends. This CDR3 is 13 amino acids long. The CDR3 coding sequence is TGCGCCAGCAGCCTAGAGGGGACAGATACGCAGTATTTT. It yields the protein CASSLEGTDTQYF.

V gene TRBV2 combines with J gene TRBJ2-7; weak D call: TRBD2 (5 bases). Deletions cut 10 bases from V and 1 base from J, with 11 bases between. The germline V gene encodes CDR1 SNHLY and CDR2 FYNNEI. This CDR3 comprises 12 residues. The CDR3 DNA follows: TGTGCCACCGGGATTTTGTCCTACGAGCAGTACTTC. Translating gives CATGILSYEQYF. Variable domain in full (rest from reference TRBV2 and TRBJ2-7): EPEVTQTPSHQVTQMGQEVILRCVPISNHLYFYWYRQILGQKVEFLVSFYNNEISEKSEIFDDQFSVERPDGSNFTLKIRSTKLEDSAMYFCATGILSYEQYFGPGTRLTVT.

The chain recombines TRBV19 with TRBJ2-3; 12 bases are shared with TRBD2. The junction had 5 bases not matched to a gene; V was cut back by 3 bases and J by 4 bases. Germline lookup yields CDR1 LNHDA and CDR2 SQIVND (reference sequence). This CDR3 comprises 16 residues. CDR3 residues: CASSIDLAGGADTQYF. The CDR3 DNA follows: TGTGCCAGTAGTATCGATCTAGCGGGGGGGGCAGATACGCAGTATTTT.

The V gene is TRBV29-1, the J gene TRBJ1-2; perhaps TRBD1 as D (6 bases). With 7 bases removed from V and 1 base from J, the gap between germline ends came to 13 bases. CDR1 SQVTM and CDR2 ANQGSEA come from the germline V gene. This CDR3 has 13 residues. DNA of the CDR3: TGCAGCGCCGTGACAGGAAATAACTATGGCTACACCTTC. Translation: CSAVTGNNYGYTF.

This CDR3 is CASSQALNQPQHF. CDR3 nucleotide sequence: TGTGCCAGCAGTCAGGCCCTTAATCAGCCCCAGCATTTT. This chain connects TRBV2 to TRBJ1-5, with D unresolved. V dropped 5 bases and J dropped 4 bases, with 9 bases sitting between them. CDR1 and CDR2 from the germline V gene are SNHLY and FYNNEI. The CDR3 contains 13 residues.

This chain connects TRBV9 to TRBJ2-3; 8 bases fit TRBD2. Unmatched junction bases numbered 5, after V lost 1 base and J lost 4 bases. The CDR3 is 15 amino acids. The germline gives CDR1 SGDLS, CDR2 YYNGEE. The CDR3 reads CASSVISGGPDTQYF. Here the CDR3 DNA reads TGTGCCAGCAGCGTAATAAGCGGGGGACCAGATACGCAGTATTTT.

This clone was counted once. V gene TRBV5-4 combines with J gene TRBJ1-1, with 7 bases fitting TRBD1. V shed 0 bases, J shed 4 bases, and the junction held 6 bases outside the gene matches. CDR1 SGHNT and CDR2 YYREEE come from the germline V gene (reference sequence). The CDR3 length is 15 residues. CDR3 in DNA: TGTGCCAGCAGCTTGGAGACAGGGTTGGTCACTGAAGCTTTCTTT. This codes for CASSLETGLVTEAFF.

This clone has a single count. This chain uses TRBV19 with TRBJ1-5; TRBD1 is a possible D gene (6 bases). The CDR3 runs to 16 residues. The germline CDR1 and CDR2 sequences are LNHDA and SQIVND (reference sequence). V was clipped by 0 bases and J by 3 bases, with 12 bases between them. The CDR3 bases are TGTGCCAGTAGTATAGATCTCAGGGGCCTCAATCAGCCCCAGCATTTT. Its translation is CASSIDLRGLNQPQHF.

This chain joins TRBV6-6 and TRBJ2-3; tentatively, D is TRBD2 (6 bases). Germline V lookup: CDR1 MNHNY, CDR2 SVGAGI (reference sequence). This CDR3 contains 14 residues. Trimming stripped 5 bases from V and 0 bases from J, with 9 bases between. The CDR3 loop reads CASSAGTSTDTQYF. CDR3 sequence (DNA): TGTGCCAGCAGTGCCGGGACTAGCACAGATACGCAGTATTTT.

The rearrangement links TRBV18 to TRBJ2-5; 9 nucleotides agree with TRBD1. Germline V gives CDR1 KGHSH, CDR2 LQKENI. CDR3 length equals 13 residues. J gave up 4 bases and V 8 bases, and 5 bases lay outside the gene matches. The CDR3 here is CASTIQGAETQYF. The DNA for the CDR3 is TGTGCCAGCACAATACAGGGGGCAGAGACCCAGTACTTC.

CDR3 residues: CASSLGVSSYEQYF. As DNA, the CDR3 is TGTGCCAGCAGCTTAGGGGTTAGCTCCTACGAGCAGTACTTC. This rearrangement joins TRBV7-9 to TRBJ2-7; no clear D gene. V lost 1 base to trimming and J lost 0 bases, with 7 bases between them. CDR1 SEHNR and CDR2 FQNEAQ come from the germline V gene (reference sequence). The CDR3 is 14 residues long. Drawing the rest from reference TRBV7-9 and TRBJ2-7, the complete variable domain is DTGVSQNPRHKITKRGQNVTFRCDPISEHNRLYWYRQTLGQGPEFLTYFQNEAQLEKSRLLSDRFSAERPKGSFSTLEIQRTEQGDSAMYLCASSLGVSSYEQYFGPGTRLTVT.

V and J are TRBV4-3 and TRBJ2-3; possibly TRBD1 for D (6 bases). Germline V gene lookup returns CDR1 LGHNA and CDR2 YSLEER. V was pared by 2 bases and J by 6 bases, with 15 bases between. The CDR3 is 15 residues long. The CDR3 here is CASSQSFQGPDTQYF. The CDR3 DNA is TGCGCCAGCAGCCAAAGTTTTCAGGGGCCCGATACGCAGTATTTT.

The V gene is TRBV6-1, the J gene TRBJ1-4; D is undetermined. This CDR3 is 13 amino acids long. Germline V CDR1 and CDR2: MNHNS, SASEGT. Trimming cost V 3 bases and J 8 bases, with 10 bases left between them. CDR3 region: CASSDYMREKLFF. The CDR3 nucleotides are TGTGCCAGCAGTGATTACATGCGCGAAAAACTGTTTTTT.

The chain combines TRBV6-5 with TRBJ1-5; 7 bases are a match to TRBD1. The germline V gene has CDR1 MNHEY and CDR2 SVGAGI. V lost 2 bases, J lost 1 base, and 5 bases stayed unmatched. This CDR3 has 16 residues. The CDR3 protein is CASSYGGTASNQPQHF. CDR3 coding DNA: TGTGCCAGCAGTTACGGGGGGACAGCGAGCAATCAGCCCCAGCATTTT.

This clone was seen once. The V and J genes are TRBV7-2 and TRBJ2-1, with no clear D. V was shortened by 6 bases and J by 6 bases, with 9 bases between the two germline ends. Germline loops: CDR1 SGHTA, CDR2 FQGNSA. The CDR3 is made up of 12 amino acids. DNA of the CDR3: TGTGCCAGCAGTCCCCATGGCAATGAGCAGTTCTTC. Translating gives CASSPHGNEQFF. The full variable domain, with the rest looked up from reference TRBV7-2 and TRBJ2-1, is GAGVSQSPSNKVTEKGKDVELRCDPISGHTALYWYRQSLGQGLEFLIYFQGNSAPDKSGLPSDRFSAERTGGSVSTLTIQRTQQEDSAVYLCASSPHGNEQFFGPGTRLTVL.

This chain links TRBV11-2 with TRBJ1-1; a possible D gene is TRBD1 (6 bases). The CDR3 is made up of 19 amino acids. Germline CDR1 SGHAT, CDR2 FQNNGV. The germline V and J ends were trimmed by 2 bases and 0 bases, with 22 bases remaining between them. This CDR3 reads CASSLWSGGGRILNTEAFF. In DNA, the CDR3 is TGTGCCAGCAGCTTATGGTCGGGAGGGGGTCGGATATTGAACACTGAAGCTTTCTTT.

The chain joins TRBV19 to TRBJ2-4, with D maybe TRBD1 (6 bases). The germline CDR1 and CDR2 sequences are LNHDA and SQIVND (reference sequence). The V gene lost 2 bases and the J gene lost 1 base, with 9 bases spanning the gap. The length of the CDR3 is 15 residues. In DNA form, the CDR3 reads TGTGCCAGTAGTATACAGGGGTTTGCCAAAAACATTCAGTACTTC. The encoded protein is CASSIQGFAKNIQYF. Looking up the rest from reference TRBV19 and TRBJ2-4 gives the full variable domain: DGGITQSPKYLFRKEGQNVTLSCEQNLNHDAMYWYRQDPGQGLRLIYYSQIVNDFQKGDIAEGYSVSREKKESFPLTVTSAQKNPTAFYLCASSIQGFAKNIQYFGAGTRLSVL.

The chain employs TRBV5-1 and TRBJ1-5, with D hard to call. Germline V gives CDR1 SGHRS, CDR2 YFSETQ. CDR3 size: 17 residues. Deletions cut 1 base from V and 1 base from J, with 15 bases between. CDR3 residues: CASSLSPLSGSNQPQHF. The CDR3 coding sequence is TGCGCCAGCAGCTTGAGCCCGCTTTCTGGCAGCAATCAGCCCCAGCATTTT.

J is TRBJ2-5 and V is TRBV6-6; the match to TRBD2 covers 12 bases. The ends lost 8 bases at V and 5 bases at J; junction bases unmatched: 9. Germline CDR1 reads MNHNY; CDR2 reads SVGAGI (reference sequence). The CDR3 is 15 residues long. The CDR3 DNA reads as TGTGCCAGCGGGGCTAGCGGGGGGGAGTACGAGACCCAGTACTTC. This sequence encodes CASGASGGEYETQYF.

The chain recombines TRBV10-3 with TRBJ1-5; D might be TRBD1 (5 bases). Germline V lookup: CDR1 ENHRY, CDR2 SYGVKD. The CDR3 loop spans 16 amino acids. With 0 bases removed from V and 0 bases from J, the gap between germline ends came to 9 bases. The CDR3 sequence is CAISESEGHSNQPQHF. CDR3 DNA: TGTGCCATCAGTGAGTCCGAAGGACATAGCAATCAGCCCCAGCATTTT.

This chain connects TRBV6-6 to TRBJ2-6; no definite D call. V was shortened by 7 bases and J by 4 bases, with 8 bases between the two germline ends. The CDR3 length is 13 residues. The germline V gene encodes CDR1 MNHNY and CDR2 SVGAGI (reference sequence). The CDR3 region has the DNA TGTGCCAGCACTCCTTCGGGGGCCAACGTCCTGACTTTC. Translation: CASTPSGANVLTF.

The chain uses TRBV5-1 and TRBJ2-7; 10 bases line up with TRBD2. The germline V gene encodes CDR1 SGHRS and CDR2 YFSETQ. V dropped 5 bases and J dropped 1; count of bases not matched to a gene: 9. The CDR3 has 16 residues. CDR3 residues: CASRNASGRRSYEQYF. CDR3 nucleotide sequence: TGCGCCAGCAGAAACGCTAGCGGGAGACGATCCTACGAGCAGTACTTC.

The chain joins TRBV9 to TRBJ1-4; D might be TRBD1 (6 bases). V shed 0 bases and J shed 11 bases, with 11 bases lying between them. CDR1 and CDR2 (germline): SGDLS, YYNGEE. The CDR3 runs 13 residues. The CDR3 protein is CASSVEVQGKLFF. The CDR3 DNA sequence: TGTGCCAGCAGCGTAGAGGTACAGGGTAAACTGTTTTTT. Looking up the rest from reference TRBV9 and TRBJ1-4 gives the full variable domain: DSGVTQTPKHLITATGQRVTLRCSPRSGDLSVYWYQQSLDQGLQFLIQYYNGEERAKGNILERFSAQQFPDLHSELNLSSLELGDSALYFCASSVEVQGKLFFGSGTQLSVL.

This sequence joins TRBV5-4 and TRBJ2-1, with TRBD2 identical over 9 bases. The germline V gene encodes CDR1 SGHNT and CDR2 YYREEE (reference sequence). CDR3 length: 15 amino acids. Trimming at V came to 4 bases and at J to 10 bases, leaving 12 bases not matched to a gene. As DNA, the CDR3 is TGTGCCAGCAGCCCAGGGAGGCGGGAGGGCCGAGAGCAGTTCTTC. Translation: CASSPGRREGREQFF.

The chain recombines TRBV5-8 with TRBJ1-5; D call uncertain. The CDR3 extends over 13 amino acids. Germline assignment: CDR1 SGHTS and CDR2 YDEGEE. V was cut by 1 base and J by 0 bases, with 2 bases left in between. In nucleotides, the CDR3 is TGTGCCAGCAGCTTGCGTAGCAATCAGCCCCAGCATTTT. Translated, it gives CASSLRSNQPQHF.

The rearrangement links TRBV15 to TRBJ1-3; D is undetermined. From germline, CDR1 is LNHNV and CDR2 YYDKDF (reference sequence). The CDR3 totals 14 residues. Trimming shortened V by 7 bases and J by 0 bases, and 10 bases separated the two germline ends. The CDR3 protein is CATTDGSSGNTIYF. CDR3 nucleotides: TGTGCCACCACTGACGGAAGCTCTGGAAACACCATATATTTT. The variable domain in full, completed from reference TRBV15 and TRBJ1-3, reads DAMVIQNPRYQVTQFGKPVTLSCSQTLNHNVMYWYQQKSSQAPKLLFHYYDKDFNNEADTPDNFQSRRPNTSFCFLDIRSPGLGDTAMYLCATTDGSSGNTIYFGEGSWLTVV.